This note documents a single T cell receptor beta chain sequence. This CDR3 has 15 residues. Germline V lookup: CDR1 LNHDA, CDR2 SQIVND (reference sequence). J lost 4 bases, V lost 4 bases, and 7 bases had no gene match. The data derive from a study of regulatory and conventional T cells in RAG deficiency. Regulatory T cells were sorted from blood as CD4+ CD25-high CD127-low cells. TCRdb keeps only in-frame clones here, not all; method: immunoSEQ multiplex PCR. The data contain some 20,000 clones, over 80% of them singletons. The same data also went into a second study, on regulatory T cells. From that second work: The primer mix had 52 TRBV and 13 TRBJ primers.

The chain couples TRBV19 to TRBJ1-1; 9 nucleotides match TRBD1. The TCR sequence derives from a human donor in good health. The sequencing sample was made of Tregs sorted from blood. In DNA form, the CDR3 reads TGTGCCAGTAGTACAAGGACAGGGGTTGGCACTGAAGCTTTCTTT. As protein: CASSTRTGVGTEAFF. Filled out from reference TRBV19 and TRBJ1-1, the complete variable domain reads DGGITQSPKYLFRKEGQNVTLSCEQNLNHDAMYWYRQDPGQGLRLIYYSQIVNDFQKGDIAEGYSVSREKKESFPLTVTSAQKNPTAFYLCASSTRTGVGTEAFFGQGTRLTVV.